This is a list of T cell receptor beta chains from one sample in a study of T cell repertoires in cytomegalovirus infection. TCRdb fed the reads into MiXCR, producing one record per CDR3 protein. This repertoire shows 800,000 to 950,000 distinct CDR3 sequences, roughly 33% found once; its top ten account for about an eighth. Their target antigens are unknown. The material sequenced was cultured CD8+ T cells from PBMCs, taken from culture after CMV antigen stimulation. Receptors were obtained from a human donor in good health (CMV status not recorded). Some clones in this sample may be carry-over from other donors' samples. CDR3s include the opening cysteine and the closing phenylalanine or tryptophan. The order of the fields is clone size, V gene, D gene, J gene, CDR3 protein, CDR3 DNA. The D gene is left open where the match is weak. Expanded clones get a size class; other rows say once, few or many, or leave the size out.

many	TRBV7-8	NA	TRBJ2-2	CASWERRNTGELFF	TGTGCCAGCTGGGAGCGGAGAAACACCGGGGAGCTGTTTTTT
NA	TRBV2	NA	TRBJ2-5	CASSPWIQETQYF	TGTGCCAGCAGTCCCTGGATCCAAGAGACCCAGTACTTC
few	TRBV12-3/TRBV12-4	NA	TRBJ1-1	CASTPGGPQGAFF	TGTGCCAGCACCCCCGGGGGGCCCCAGGGAGCTTTCTTT
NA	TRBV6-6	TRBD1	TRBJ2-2	CASTLGTGATGELFF	TGTGCCAGCACTCTTGGGACAGGGGCCACCGGGGAGCTGTTTTTT
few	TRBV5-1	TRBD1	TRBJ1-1	CASSGPGTGGVNTEAFF	TGCGCCAGCAGCGGACCCGGGACAGGGGGCGTGAACACTGAAGCTTTCTTT
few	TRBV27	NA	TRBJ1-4	CASSLQVEGEKLFF	TGTGCCAGCAGTTTACAGGTCGAGGGGGAAAAACTGTTTTTT
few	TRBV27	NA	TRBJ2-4	CASSLIGGENIQYF	TGTGCCAGCAGTTTAATAGGGGGTGAAAACATTCAGTACTTC
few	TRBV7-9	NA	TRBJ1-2	CASSSGRLDGYTF	TGTGCCAGCAGCTCAGGACGTTTAGATGGCTACACCTTC
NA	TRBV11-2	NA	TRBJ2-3	CASSPPEDTQYF	TGTGCCAGCAGCCCCCCGGAAGATACGCAGTATTTT
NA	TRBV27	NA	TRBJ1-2	CASSDPGRPYTF	TGTGCCAGCAGTGACCCGGGACGTCCCTACACCTTC
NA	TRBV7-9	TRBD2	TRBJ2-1	CASSLGGRDEQFF	TGTGCCAGCAGCTTAGGAGGGAGGGACGAGCAGTTCTTC
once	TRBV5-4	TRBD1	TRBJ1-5	CASSPDRGQPQHF	TGTGCCAGCAGCCCGGACAGGGGCCAGCCCCAGCATTTT
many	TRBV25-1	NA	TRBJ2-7	CASSDRDHSYEQYF	TGTGCCAGCAGTGATAGGGACCACTCCTACGAGCAGTACTTC
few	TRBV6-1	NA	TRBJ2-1	CASRPRGGYEFF	TGTGCCAGCAGACCTCGGGGAGGTTATGAGTTCTTC
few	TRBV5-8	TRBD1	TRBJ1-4	CASRTRQGSATNEKLFF	TGTGCCAGCAGAACCAGACAGGGGTCTGCAACTAATGAAAAACTGTTTTTT
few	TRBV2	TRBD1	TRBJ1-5	CASRDIGTANQPQHF	TGTGCCAGCAGAGATATCGGGACAGCAAATCAGCCCCAGCATTTT
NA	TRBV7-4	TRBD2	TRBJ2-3	CASSTQTSGATSTDTQYF	TGTGCCAGCAGCACGCAGACTAGCGGGGCCACTAGTACAGATACGCAGTATTTT
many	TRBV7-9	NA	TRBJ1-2	CASSRTQGKEGYTF	TGTGCCAGCAGCCGAACCCAAGGTAAAGAGGGCTACACCTTC
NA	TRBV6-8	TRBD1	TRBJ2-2	CASSYRDRTGELFF	TGTGCCAGCAGTTACCGGGACAGGACCGGGGAGCTGTTTTTT
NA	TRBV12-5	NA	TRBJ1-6	CASASEGNSPLHF	TGTGCTAGTGCGTCGGAGGGGAACTCACCCCTCCACTTT
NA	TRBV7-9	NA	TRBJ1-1	CASSLVNREAFF	TGTGCCAGCAGCTTAGTTAACAGGGAAGCTTTCTTT
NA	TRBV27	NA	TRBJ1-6	CASSVNNSPLHF	TGTGCCAGCAGTGTCAATAATTCACCCCTCCACTTT
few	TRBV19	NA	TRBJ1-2	CASSSRTGRDGYTF	TGTGCCAGTAGTTCCCGGACCGGGAGGGACGGCTACACCTTC
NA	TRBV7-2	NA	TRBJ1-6	CASKTRRYSPLHF	TGTGCCAGCAAGACCCGCAGGTATTCACCCCTCCACTTT
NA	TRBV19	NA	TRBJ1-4	CASFARGGTDEKLFF	TGTGCCAGTTTCGCACGGGGGGGAACGGATGAAAAACTGTTTTTT
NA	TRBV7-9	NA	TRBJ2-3	CASSSIQGAPTDTQYF	TGTGCCAGCAGCTCGATACAGGGTGCCCCCACAGATACGCAGTATTTT
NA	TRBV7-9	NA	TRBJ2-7	CASSRVGAGYEQYF	TGTGCCAGCAGCCGGGTCGGGGCCGGCTACGAGCAGTACTTC
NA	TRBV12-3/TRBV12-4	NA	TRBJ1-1	CASSLWDSNTEAFF	TGTGCCAGCAGTTTATGGGATTCGAACACTGAAGCTTTCTTT
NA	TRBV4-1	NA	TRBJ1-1	CASSQDQMAGTEAFF	TGCGCCAGCAGCCAAGATCAAATGGCAGGCACTGAAGCTTTCTTT
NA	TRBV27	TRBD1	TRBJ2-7	CASSTLRTGLLEQYF	TGTGCCAGCAGTACCCTTAGGACAGGACTCCTCGAGCAGTACTTC
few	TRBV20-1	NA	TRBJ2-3	CSAREDTQYF	TGCAGTGCTAGAGAAGATACGCAGTATTTT
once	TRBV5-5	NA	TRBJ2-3	CASSPLASRTTDTQYF	TGTGCCAGCAGCCCGCTGGCCTCAAGGACCACAGATACGCAGTATTTT